This is a list of T cell receptor beta chains from one sample in a study of T-cell reconstitution after alpha-beta-depleted transplantation in children. MiXCR, applied by TCRdb to the PCR reads, yields one record per CDR3 protein. The table lists 700,000 to 950,000 distinct CDR3 sequences, 16% of them singletons, with approximately 5% in the top ten. The material sequenced was PBMCs, mostly from graft donor cells, taken 360 days after TCRalphabeta/CD19-depleted stem cell transplant. The receptors come from a male patient under 18 who had a stem cell transplant for acute lymphoblastic leukemia, so the T cells may come from the graft donor. Each CDR3 is given with its conserved first and last residue. Each record gives: clone size, V gene, D gene, J gene, CDR3 protein, CDR3 DNA. A D gene is named only where the DNA matches it firmly. For some rows the clone size is stated as once, few or many, or as a class when expanded; others skip it.

-,TRBV7-3,-,TRBJ2-3,CASSVTARADTQYF,TGTGCCAGCAGCGTCACGGCTAGGGCCGATACGCAGTATTTT
-,TRBV20-1,-,TRBJ2-5,CSASAFPSRPETQYF,TGCAGTGCTAGTGCTTTCCCTTCCCGACCGGAGACCCAGTACTTC
few,TRBV25-1,TRBD2,TRBJ2-4,CASSDGGSKNIQYF,TGTGCCAGCAGTGACGGGGGGTCCAAAAACATTCAGTACTTC
-,TRBV10-3,TRBD2,TRBJ2-3,CAISERLAGEAPRGDTQNF,TGTGCCATCAGTGAGAGGTTAGCGGGAGAGGCCCCCCGGGGAGATACGCAGAATTTT
few,TRBV7-9,TRBD1,TRBJ2-4,CASSFTGGRMVKNIQYF,TGTGCCAGCAGCTTTACAGGGGGCAGAATGGTAAAAAACATTCAGTACTTC
few,TRBV29-1,-,TRBJ2-7,CSVEKRQETFYEQYF,TGCAGCGTTGAAAAGCGACAGGAAACCTTCTACGAGCAGTACTTC
-,TRBV7-9,TRBD1,TRBJ1-1,CASRPDRGPGRTEAFF,TGTGCCAGCAGACCGGACAGGGGGCCTGGTCGCACTGAAGCTTTCTTT
-,TRBV20-1,-,TRBJ2-5,CSARRPRAQETQYF,TGCAGTGCTAGAAGGCCTAGAGCTCAAGAGACCCAGTACTTC
-,TRBV7-9,-,TRBJ2-5,CASSFVAQETQYF,TGTGCCAGCAGCTTCGTGGCGCAAGAGACCCAGTACTTC
few,TRBV5-1,TRBD1,TRBJ1-2,CASSLTGTGDDGYTF,TGCGCCAGCAGCTTGACCGGGACAGGGGACGATGGCTACACCTTC
-,TRBV5-8,-,TRBJ1-5,CASSRGLLFSNQPQHF,TGTGCCAGCAGCCGGGGACTTCTTTTTAGCAATCAGCCCCAGCATTTT
many,TRBV29-1,TRBD1,TRBJ2-5,CSVPGQGAGETQYF,TGCAGCGTTCCGGGACAGGGGGCGGGTGAGACCCAGTACTTC
few,TRBV3-1,TRBD2,TRBJ2-7,CASSRASGYYEQYF,TGTGCCAGCAGCCGTGCTAGCGGGTACTACGAGCAGTACTTC
-,TRBV5-1,-,TRBJ1-3,CASSLEVGDPSGNTIYF,TGCGCCAGCAGCTTGGAAGTAGGGGACCCATCTGGAAACACCATATATTTT
many,TRBV11-2,-,TRBJ2-3,CASSLVLLTDTQYF,TGTGCCAGCAGCTTAGTCCTCCTCACAGATACGCAGTATTTT
few,TRBV29-1,TRBD1,TRBJ2-1,CSVVDRGPFYNEQFF,TGCAGCGTGGTGGACAGGGGCCCCTTTTACAATGAGCAGTTCTTC
many,TRBV5-1,TRBD2,TRBJ2-1,CASRLAGGPNEQFF,TGCGCCAGCAGGCTAGCGGGAGGGCCCAATGAGCAGTTCTTC
-,TRBV18,-,TRBJ2-5,CASSLGPAAPQETQYF,TGTGCCAGCTCACTGGGTCCAGCGGCACCCCAAGAGACCCAGTACTTC
-,TRBV6-5,-,TRBJ1-1,CASSPREAQAFF,TGTGCCAGCAGTCCCCGGGAGGCCCAAGCTTTCTTT
few,TRBV25-1,-,TRBJ2-6,CATKEDRISGANVLTF,TGTGCCACCAAGGAGGACCGGATAAGTGGGGCCAACGTCCTGACTTTC
many,TRBV10-1,-,TRBJ2-1,CASSESVRVGSYNEQFF,TGCGCCAGCAGTGAGTCGGTCAGGGTGGGCTCCTACAATGAGCAGTTCTTC
many,TRBV7-2,TRBD2,TRBJ2-5,CASSLGSSGQETQYF,TGTGCCAGCAGCTTAGGGTCTAGCGGACAAGAGACCCAGTACTTC
few,TRBV27,-,TRBJ2-1,CASSSPSGHEQFF,TGTGCCAGCAGTTCCCCCAGTGGTCATGAGCAGTTCTTC
once,TRBV6-2/TRBV6-3,TRBD1,TRBJ2-7,CASNYAWGQGTYEQYF,TGTGCCAGCAATTACGCCTGGGGACAGGGGACCTACGAGCAGTACTTC
-,TRBV5-1,-,TRBJ2-6,CASSLTTGANVLTF,TGCGCCAGCAGCTTGACAACTGGGGCCAACGTCCTGACTTTC
-,TRBV5-1,-,TRBJ2-5,CASSFKLGGQETQYF,TGCGCCAGCAGCTTCAAATTGGGGGGCCAAGAGACCCAGTACTTC
many,TRBV20-1,-,TRBJ2-1,CSANRDFSYNEQFF,TGCAGTGCTAACCGGGACTTTTCCTACAATGAGCAGTTCTTC
few,TRBV24-1,TRBD1,TRBJ2-7,CATSDFSGGFNEQYF,TGTGCCACCAGTGATTTTTCAGGGGGCTTCAACGAGCAGTACTTC
few,TRBV3-1,-,TRBJ2-7,CASSRRTEAPYEQYF,TGTGCCAGCAGCCGAAGGACGGAGGCCCCCTACGAGCAGTACTTC
-,TRBV20-1,TRBD2,TRBJ2-1,CSASSGRAYSVNEQFF,TGCAGTGCTAGTAGCGGGAGGGCTTATTCAGTCAATGAGCAGTTCTTC
-,TRBV27,-,TRBJ2-1,CASSFISPLGLYNEQFF,TGTGCCAGCAGTTTTATCTCCCCCCTCGGGCTCTACAATGAGCAGTTCTTC
few,TRBV2,TRBD1,TRBJ1-2,CATLTGGRSGYTF,TGTGCCACCCTGACAGGGGGCAGAAGTGGCTACACCTTC
few,TRBV6-2/TRBV6-3,TRBD1,TRBJ1-2,CASSEGQGWGYTF,TGTGCCAGCAGTGAGGGACAGGGCTGGGGCTACACCTTC
-,TRBV6-1,TRBD1,TRBJ2-1,CASSMTGFVKLGPNHEQFF,TGTGCCAGCAGTATGACAGGGTTTGTTAAGCTAGGGCCTAACCATGAGCAGTTCTTC
few,TRBV20-1,-,TRBJ2-7,CSAFRGFASYEQYF,TGCAGTGCTTTCCGGGGATTTGCCTCCTACGAGCAGTACTTC
-,TRBV19,TRBD2,TRBJ2-1,CASRDSGTTNEQFF,TGTGCCAGTAGGGACTCCGGGACTACCAATGAGCAGTTCTTC